Listed below are T cell receptor beta chains from one sample, sequenced in a study of T-cell memory formation after mild COVID-19. TCRdb ran MiXCR on the 5' RACE reads and lists one entry per CDR3 protein. Of almost 45,000 distinct CDR3 sequences listed, 6% to 7% are singletons. The specimen was PBMCs or a T cell subset sorted from them (not recorded which). These receptors all stem from an adult who had mild COVID-19 (a few samples of this study predate the infection). Cell type and time point are not known. CDR3s include the opening cysteine and the closing phenylalanine or tryptophan. D genes are given only for firm matches. A clone size is listed for some rows: how often the clone was seen (once, few, many), or a class if it is expanded.

d_call: -; cdr3_length: 14; v_call: TRBV11-1; j_call: TRBJ2-7; clone_size: many; cdr3_nt: TGTGCCAGCAGCTATACTAGGGGTGGATACGAGCAGTACTTC; cdr3_aa: CASSYTRGGYEQYF
d_call: -; cdr3_length: 14; v_call: TRBV7-9; j_call: TRBJ2-3; clone_size: many; cdr3_nt: TGTGCCAGCAGCTCAAGCAGGGGTCCAGATACGCAGTATTTT; cdr3_aa: CASSSSRGPDTQYF
d_call: -; cdr3_length: 15; v_call: TRBV6-5; j_call: TRBJ1-2; clone_size: -; cdr3_nt: TGTGCCAGCAGTTACAGGGCCCCGGGGAGCTATGGCTACACCTTC; cdr3_aa: CASSYRAPGSYGYTF
d_call: -; cdr3_length: 14; v_call: TRBV7-2; j_call: TRBJ1-2; clone_size: many; cdr3_nt: TGTGCCAGCAGCTTAAACGGACAGTATAATGGCTACACCTTC; cdr3_aa: CASSLNGQYNGYTF
d_call: TRBD1; cdr3_length: 14; v_call: TRBV5-1; j_call: TRBJ2-5; clone_size: many; cdr3_nt: TGCGCCAGCAGCTCCACAGGGGGCATGGAGACCCAGTACTTC; cdr3_aa: CASSSTGGMETQYF
d_call: -; cdr3_length: 16; v_call: TRBV11-2; j_call: TRBJ2-1; clone_size: many; cdr3_nt: TGTGCCAGCAGCTTAGGTCTGCGGGTGTCTTTCAATGAGCAGTTCTTC; cdr3_aa: CASSLGLRVSFNEQFF
d_call: TRBD1; cdr3_length: 12; v_call: TRBV6-6; j_call: TRBJ1-1; clone_size: many; cdr3_nt: TGTGCCAGCAGGCCACAGGGGACTGAAGCTTTCTTT; cdr3_aa: CASRPQGTEAFF
d_call: TRBD1; cdr3_length: 14; v_call: TRBV5-1; j_call: TRBJ2-5; clone_size: many; cdr3_nt: TGCGCCAGCAGCCCATGGACAGGCCAAGAGACCCAGTACTTC; cdr3_aa: CASSPWTGQETQYF
d_call: -; cdr3_length: 14; v_call: TRBV4-1; j_call: TRBJ1-4; clone_size: few; cdr3_nt: TGCGCCAGCAGGCCAACGGGACAAAGCGAAAAACTGTTTTTT; cdr3_aa: CASRPTGQSEKLFF
d_call: -; cdr3_length: 12; v_call: TRBV20-1; j_call: TRBJ1-2; clone_size: many; cdr3_nt: TGCAGTGCTAGTAACAGGAACTATGGCTACACCTTC; cdr3_aa: CSASNRNYGYTF
d_call: TRBD1; cdr3_length: 16; v_call: TRBV7-2; j_call: TRBJ2-4; clone_size: many; cdr3_nt: TGTGCCAGCAGCTCACAGGGGCTTGCGGCCAAAAACATTCAGTACTTC; cdr3_aa: CASSSQGLAAKNIQYF
d_call: -; cdr3_length: 13; v_call: TRBV7-3; j_call: TRBJ2-1; clone_size: many; cdr3_nt: TGTGCCAGCAGCTTAAGTAGCTCCAATGAGCAGTTCTTC; cdr3_aa: CASSLSSSNEQFF
d_call: -; cdr3_length: 13; v_call: TRBV7-2; j_call: TRBJ2-1; clone_size: -; cdr3_nt: TGTGCCAGCAGCCGGGCGTCCGGGGGTGATCAGTTCTTC; cdr3_aa: CASSRASGGDQFF
d_call: -; cdr3_length: 14; v_call: TRBV5-4; j_call: TRBJ1-1; clone_size: many; cdr3_nt: TGTGCCAGCAGTTCAACAGGGATGAACACTGAAGCTTTCTTT; cdr3_aa: CASSSTGMNTEAFF
d_call: -; cdr3_length: 15; v_call: TRBV5-4; j_call: TRBJ2-1; clone_size: few; cdr3_nt: TGTGCCAGCAGCTTAGTTTCGACTGTCGAGGATGAGCAGTTCTTC; cdr3_aa: CASSLVSTVEDEQFF
d_call: TRBD1; cdr3_length: 17; v_call: TRBV5-1; j_call: TRBJ2-1; clone_size: many; cdr3_nt: TGCGCCAGCAGCTCCACACCCGGGACAGGGAGGAGAAATGAGCAGTTCTTC; cdr3_aa: CASSSTPGTGRRNEQFF